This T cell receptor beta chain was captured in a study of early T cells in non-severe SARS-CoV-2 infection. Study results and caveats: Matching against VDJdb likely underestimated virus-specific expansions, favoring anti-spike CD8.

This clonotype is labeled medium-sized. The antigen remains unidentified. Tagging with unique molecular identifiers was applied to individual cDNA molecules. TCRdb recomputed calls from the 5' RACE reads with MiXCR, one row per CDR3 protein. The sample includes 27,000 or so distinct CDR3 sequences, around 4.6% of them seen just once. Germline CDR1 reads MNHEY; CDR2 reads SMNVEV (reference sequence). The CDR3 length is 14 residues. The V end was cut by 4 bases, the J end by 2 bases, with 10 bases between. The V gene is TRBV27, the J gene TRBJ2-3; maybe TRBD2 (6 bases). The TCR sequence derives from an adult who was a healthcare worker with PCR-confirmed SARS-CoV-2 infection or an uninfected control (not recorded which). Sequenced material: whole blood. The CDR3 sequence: CASSSGLVTDTQYF. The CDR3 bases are TGTGCCAGCAGTTCGGGACTCGTCACAGATACGCAGTATTTT.